Each of the 32 T cell receptor beta chains below was sequenced from the same sample in a study of CD8 T cells in ankylosing spondylitis. TCRdb reanalysed the 5' RACE reads using MiXCR and keeps one entry per CDR3 protein. The sample includes about 130,000 distinct CDR3 sequences, 6.5% to 9% of them seen just once. Sequencing used blood, either unsorted or a sorted T cell fraction (not recorded which). The receptors come from a male donor with ankylosing spondylitis or in good health (not recorded which).

This clonotype came up many times. The CDR3 coding sequence is TGCGCCAGCAGCTGGACTAGCCTTATCCAAGAGACCCAGTACTTC. The encoded protein is CASSWTSLIQETQYF. The chain joins TRBV5-1 to TRBJ2-5; TRBD2 agrees at 8 bases. Germline trimming cut 3 bases from V and 1 base from J; bases unmatched to any gene: 5. The CDR3 extends over 15 amino acids. CDR1 and CDR2 (germline): SGHRS, YFSETQ.

This clonotype has at least ten counts. J is TRBJ2-5 and V is TRBV10-3, with no clear D. Trimming cost V 6 bases and J 1 base, with 6 bases left between them. Germline V gene sequence: CDR1 ENHRY, CDR2 SYGVKD. The CDR3 loop spans 12 amino acids. The DNA of the CDR3 is TGTGCCATCAGGACCAGCCAAGAGACCCAGTACTTC. Translation gives CAIRTSQETQYF.

This clonotype was counted at least ten times. The V and J genes are TRBV3-1 and TRBJ1-1, with a possible D match to TRBD1 (5 bases). The length of the CDR3 is 14 residues. From germline, CDR1 is LGHDT and CDR2 YNNKEL (reference sequence). Trimming cost V 8 bases and J 0 bases, with 13 bases left between them. CDR3 coding DNA: TGTGCCAGCGCCCCTACAGGAATGAACACTGAAGCTTTCTTT. Its translation is CASAPTGMNTEAFF.

This clonotype was recorded many times. CDR3 coding DNA: TGCGCCAGCAGCACTGGGACGGAGAACACTGAAGCTTTCTTT. Translation gives CASSTGTENTEAFF. The V and J genes are TRBV5-1 and TRBJ1-1; D is possibly TRBD1 (5 bases). This CDR3 contains 14 residues. V lost 4 bases to trimming and J lost 1 base, with 11 bases between them. Per the germline V gene, CDR1 is SGHRS and CDR2 is YFSETQ. Combining the CDR3 with reference TRBV5-1 and TRBJ1-1 gives the whole variable domain KAGVTQTPRYLIKTRGQQVTLSCSPISGHRSVSWYQQTPGQGLQFLFEYFSETQRNKGNFPGRFSGRQFSNSRSEMNVSTLELGDSALYLCASSTGTENTEAFFGQGTRLTVV.

This clonotype appeared many times. The rearrangement joins TRBV7-9 to TRBJ2-6; D call uncertain. V was clipped by 1 base and J by 2 bases, with 9 bases between them. Germline loops: CDR1 SEHNR, CDR2 FQNEAQ (reference sequence). This CDR3 region has 16 residues. This CDR3 is CASSLDAYPGANVLTF. CDR3 nucleotides: TGTGCCAGCAGCTTAGATGCATACCCTGGGGCCAACGTCCTGACTTTC.

This clonotype was counted many times. This chain links TRBV20-1 with TRBJ1-3; 7 bases align to TRBD1. CDR3 size: 19 residues. The germline gives CDR1 DFQATT, CDR2 SNEGSKA (reference sequence). The ends lost 1 base at V and 0 bases at J; junction bases unmatched: 15. The chain's CDR3 is CSARGRQGFGRNSGNTIYF. Here the CDR3 DNA reads TGCAGTGCTAGAGGACGACAGGGTTTCGGCCGAAACTCTGGAAACACCATATATTTT.

The V gene is TRBV20-1, the J gene TRBJ2-2, with 9 bases that match TRBD1. The trim removed 2 bases at V and 2 bases at J, leaving 6 bases unmatched. The CDR3 totals 16 residues. Per the germline V gene, CDR1 is DFQATT and CDR2 is SNEGSKA (reference sequence). The CDR3 loop reads CSARWGQGGNTGELFF. Here the CDR3 DNA reads TGCAGTGCTAGATGGGGACAGGGTGGAAACACCGGGGAGCTGTTTTTT.

This clonotype was counted ten times or more. The CDR3 nucleotides read TGCAGTGCTAGGGACCGCCAAGAGACCCAGTACTTC. The encoded protein is CSARDRQETQYF. The chain has TRBV20-1 and TRBJ2-5, with D uncertain. Germline loops: CDR1 DFQATT, CDR2 SNEGSKA (reference sequence). This CDR3 has 12 residues. Trimming pared 3 bases from V and 1 base from J, leaving 6 bases between.

This clonotype was counted at least ten times. The rearrangement uses TRBV7-2 and TRBJ2-5; TRBD2 is a possible D gene (5 bases). The germline V gene encodes CDR1 SGHTA and CDR2 FQGNSA. With 0 bases removed from V and 4 bases from J, the gap between germline ends came to 9 bases. The CDR3 has 14 amino acids. The CDR3 nucleotides are TGTGCCAGCAGCTTAGCGCGGGTCCGAGAGACCCAGTACTTC. Translated, it gives CASSLARVRETQYF.

This clonotype was detected many times. The chain couples TRBV5-6 to TRBJ2-1, with 10 bases aligning to TRBD1. The CDR3 length is 16 residues. Germline CDR1 SGHDT, CDR2 YYEEEE. V lost 0 bases to trimming and J lost 2 bases; unmatched junction nucleotides: 2. CDR3 bases: TGTGCCAGCAGCTTGGGGACAGGGGGTGCCTACAATGAGCAGTTCTTC. This gives the protein CASSLGTGGAYNEQFF.

This clonotype was found many times. J is TRBJ2-7 and V is TRBV7-8, with a possible D match to TRBD2 (6 bases). V lost 1 base to trimming and J lost 3 bases, with 13 bases between them. Germline loops: CDR1 SGHVS, CDR2 FQNEAQ. CDR3 size: 15 residues. CDR3 residues: CASSLGGGIFYEQYF. The CDR3 DNA sequence: TGTGCCAGCAGCTTAGGAGGAGGGATATTCTACGAGCAGTACTTC.

At least ten counts were recorded for this clonotype. The gene calls are TRBV20-1 and TRBJ2-1; TRBD2 agrees at 9 bases. The J segment lost 4 bases and the V segment lost 0 bases, leaving 1 base of the junction unmatched. Germline V lookup: CDR1 DFQATT, CDR2 SNEGSKA (reference sequence). The CDR3 extends over 14 amino acids. The CDR3 DNA reads as TGCAGTGCTAGAGAACTAGCGGGTTACAATGAGCAGTTCTTC. This codes for CSARELAGYNEQFF.

This clonotype was counted only a few times. This chain connects TRBV20-1 to TRBJ2-7; 9 bases are shared with TRBD2. Germline assignment: CDR1 DFQATT and CDR2 SNEGSKA (reference sequence). This CDR3 comprises 13 residues. Germline trimming cut 4 bases from V and 6 bases from J; bases unmatched to any gene: 7. CDR3 nucleotide sequence: TGCAGTGCTAATGGACTAGCGAGGAGCGAGCAGTACTTC. Amino acids: CSANGLARSEQYF.

The sample holds many counts of this clonotype. V gene TRBV12-3 or TRBV12-4 combines with J gene TRBJ2-1; 11 bases fit TRBD2. After removal of 6 bases from V and 0 bases from J, the junction contained 7 bases not matched to a gene. The CDR3 contains 17 residues. CDR3 amino acids: CASRPTSGSASYNEQFF. The CDR3 DNA reads as TGTGCCAGCAGACCCACTAGCGGGAGCGCCTCCTACAATGAGCAGTTCTTC.

The sample holds many counts of this clonotype. J is TRBJ2-2 and V is TRBV7-9; D gene uncertain. Trimming took 6 bases from V and 1 from J, leaving 15 bases between them. CDR3 length equals 16 residues. CDR1 is SEHNR, CDR2 FQNEAQ, per germline (reference sequence). The CDR3 is CASRGGYQENTGELFF. The DNA for the CDR3 is TGTGCCAGCAGGGGTGGATATCAGGAGAACACCGGGGAGCTGTTTTTT.

This clonotype has a count of ten or more. The genes are TRBV20-1 and TRBJ1-1; D uncertain. Trimming cost V 3 bases and J 4 bases, with 6 bases left between them. CDR3 length equals 11 residues. From germline, CDR1 is DFQATT and CDR2 SNEGSKA (reference sequence). This CDR3 is CSASFSTEAFF. As DNA, the CDR3 is TGCAGTGCTAGTTTTAGCACTGAAGCTTTCTTT.

Many counts were recorded for this clonotype. The chain carries TRBV5-1 and TRBJ2-6; D not resolved. In germline, CDR1 is SGHRS, CDR2 YFSETQ. The germline V and J ends were trimmed by 3 bases and 0 bases, with 10 bases remaining between them. The CDR3 contains 16 residues. The DNA of the CDR3 is TGCGCCAGCAGCTATAGCTTAAGCTCTGGGGCCAACGTCCTGACTTTC. Translating gives CASSYSLSSGANVLTF. Drawing the rest from reference TRBV5-1 and TRBJ2-6, the complete variable domain is KAGVTQTPRYLIKTRGQQVTLSCSPISGHRSVSWYQQTPGQGLQFLFEYFSETQRNKGNFPGRFSGRQFSNSRSEMNVSTLELGDSALYLCASSYSLSSGANVLTFGAGSRLTVL.

This clonotype was picked up many times. This rearrangement joins TRBV9 to TRBJ2-5; D gene ambiguous. The CDR3 sequence is 11 residues long. The ends were cut back, 0 bases at V and 7 bases at J, with 4 bases in the middle. Germline V gene data show CDR1 as SGDLS and CDR2 as YYNGEE. CDR3 DNA: TGTGCCAGCAGCGTAGAGAGGACCCAGTACTTC. It encodes CASSVERTQYF.

The sample holds many counts of this clonotype. V is TRBV7-9 and J is TRBJ2-1, with 7 bases that match TRBD2. Looked up from germline, CDR1 is SEHNR and CDR2 is FQNEAQ (reference sequence). The CDR3 has 16 residues. J lost 3 bases, V lost 1 base, and 6 bases had no gene match. In nucleotides, the CDR3 is TGTGCCAGCAGCTTAGATTCAGGACTAGGCTACAATGAGCAGTTCTTC. This encodes CASSLDSGLGYNEQFF.

This clonotype was seen ten or more times. The chain recombines TRBV5-1 with TRBJ1-1, with D perhaps matching TRBD1 (5 bases). Germline values: CDR1 SGHRS, CDR2 YFSETQ. The V end lost 0 bases, the J end lost 1 base, and 10 bases lay between the germline ends. The CDR3 is 15 residues long. CDR3 DNA: TGCGCCAGCAGCTTGGAACCGGGGGGGAACACTGAAGCTTTCTTT. Protein product: CASSLEPGGNTEAFF.

In its sample, this clonotype was seen a few times. In DNA, the CDR3 is TGTGCCAGCAGCCCGGACAAGGAACATCAGCCCCAGCATTTT. It specifies CASSPDKEHQPQHF. The chain links TRBV6-2 or TRBV6-3 to TRBJ1-5; D perhaps matches TRBD1 (5 bases). The CDR3 is 14 residues long. With 6 bases removed from V and 5 bases from J, the gap between germline ends came to 14 bases. The germline CDR1 and CDR2 sequences are MNHEY and SVGEGT.

This clonotype was picked up many times. The chain's CDR3 is CASSLDRRSSGNTIYF. The DNA for the CDR3 is TGTGCCAGCAGCTTAGACAGAAGGAGCTCTGGAAACACCATATATTTT. The gene calls are TRBV7-2 and TRBJ1-3; D unresolved. V gave up 1 base and J gave up 0 bases, with 10 bases separating them. This CDR3 is built from 16 residues. The V gene's germline CDR1 is SGHTA and CDR2 FQGNSA. The variable domain in full, completed from reference TRBV7-2 and TRBJ1-3, reads GAGVSQSPSNKVTEKGKDVELRCDPISGHTALYWYRQSLGQGLEFLIYFQGNSAPDKSGLPSDRFSAERTGGSVSTLTIQRTQQEDSAVYLCASSLDRRSSGNTIYFGEGSWLTVV.

In its sample, this clonotype was seen a few times. CDR3 region: CSATGAPNEKLFF. The DNA of the CDR3 is TGCAGTGCTACGGGGGCCCCTAATGAAAAACTGTTTTTT. The J gene is TRBJ1-4, the V gene TRBV20-1; tentative D call: TRBD1 (6 bases). V dropped 4 bases and J dropped 3 bases, with 9 bases sitting between them. Germline V gene sequence: CDR1 DFQATT, CDR2 SNEGSKA (reference sequence). CDR3 size: 13 residues.

This clonotype was recorded many times. V and J are TRBV6-1 and TRBJ2-1, with 11 nucleotides matching TRBD2. With 6 bases clipped from V and 3 bases from J, the junction kept 4 bases outside the gene matches. The length of the CDR3 is 15 residues. The germline gives CDR1 MNHNS, CDR2 SASEGT. The DNA for the CDR3 is TGTGCCAGCAGAATGGGACTAGCGGTCTACAATGAGCAGTTCTTC. It codes for CASRMGLAVYNEQFF.

This clonotype was detected ten times or more. The chain links TRBV7-3 to TRBJ1-1; no firm D call. Germline CDR1 and CDR2: SGHTA and FQGTGA. This CDR3 comprises 13 residues. The V gene lost 3 bases and the J gene lost 5 bases, with 10 bases spanning the gap. For the CDR3, the DNA is TGTGCCAGCAGCTTCGACGGATCGACTGAAGCTTTCTTT. This sequence encodes CASSFDGSTEAFF.

This chain uses TRBV6-1 with TRBJ2-7, with D hard to call. Germline CDR1 reads MNHNS; CDR2 reads SASEGT. The CDR3 spans 14 residues. Between the trimmed V and J ends, which lost 0 bases and 2 bases, there was a span of 8 bases. The chain's CDR3 is CASSEASQTYEQYF. The CDR3, as DNA: TGTGCCAGCAGTGAAGCGTCGCAGACCTACGAGCAGTACTTC.

In this sample, this clonotype turned up a few times. The chain recombines TRBV29-1 with TRBJ1-2, with D perhaps matching TRBD1 (5 bases). The germline V gene encodes CDR1 SQVTM and CDR2 ANQGSEA. The V end lost 3 bases, the J end lost 8 bases, and 10 bases lay between the germline ends. This CDR3 is 11 amino acids long. This CDR3 is CSVDRDGGYTF. CDR3 DNA: TGCAGCGTTGACCGGGACGGGGGCTACACCTTC.

This clonotype was recorded at least ten times. The chain links TRBV12-3 or TRBV12-4 to TRBJ1-5, with a tentative D call TRBD1 (6 bases). The V and J ends lost 6 bases and 6 bases respectively, with 9 bases between them. CDR3 length: 12 amino acids. The CDR3, as DNA: TGTGCCAGCAGGGCCAGGGGTCAGCCCCAGCATTTT. Its protein is CASRARGQPQHF.

In its sample, this clonotype was seen many times. V is TRBV20-1 and J is TRBJ2-7, with 10 bases that match TRBD1. The CDR3 is 13 residues long. Germline CDR1 reads DFQATT; CDR2 reads SNEGSKA (reference sequence). V trimming: 3 bases; J trimming: 6 bases; junction bases outside the gene matches: 5. The CDR3 sequence is CSASRQGASEQYF. Here the CDR3 DNA reads TGCAGTGCTAGCAGACAGGGGGCCAGCGAGCAGTACTTC.

This clonotype was picked up many times. The CDR3 here is CASSWELAESYEQYF. The CDR3, as DNA: TGCGCCAGCAGCTGGGAACTAGCGGAGAGCTACGAGCAGTACTTC. This sequence joins TRBV5-1 and TRBJ2-7, with TRBD2 matching over 8 bases. The CDR3 loop spans 15 amino acids. Germline V lookup: CDR1 SGHRS, CDR2 YFSETQ. Trimming took 3 bases from V and 3 from J; bases not matched to a gene: 8.

The table lists this clonotype with many counts. The V call is TRBV7-3, the J call TRBJ2-2; D not certain. V was trimmed by 5 bases and J by 4 bases, leaving 17 bases between them. The germline V gene encodes CDR1 SGHTA and CDR2 FQGTGA. This CDR3 comprises 16 residues. CDR3 protein: CASSPGPSTVTGELFF. DNA of the CDR3: TGTGCCAGCAGCCCCGGGCCTTCTACTGTCACCGGGGAGCTGTTTTTT.

This clonotype has ten or more counts. The genes are TRBV5-1 and TRBJ1-6; 9 positions agree with TRBD1. Unmatched junction bases numbered 0, after V lost 3 bases and J lost 5 bases. This CDR3 is built from 14 residues. CDR1 is SGHRS and CDR2 is YFSETQ in the germline V gene. Here the CDR3 reads CASSWTGDNSPLHF. In DNA form, the CDR3 reads TGCGCCAGCAGCTGGACAGGGGATAATTCACCCCTCCACTTT.